The 13 T cell receptor beta chains in this list originate from one sample, sequenced in a study of regulatory dendritic cells for organ transplantation. Sorted subsets were CFSE-labeled and cultured four to six days with allogeneic dendritic cells. TCRdb keeps only in-frame clones here, not all; method: immunoSEQ multiplex PCR. The table lists roughly 4,000 clones, 45% to 75% of them singletons. Their antigen targets remain unknown. Sequenced: memory CD8+ T cells from blood cultured with dendritic cells. Specified subset: CD45RO+ memory T cells. Receptors originate from a human donor in good health.

The genes are TRBV5-1 and TRBJ2-1; D not resolved. The V gene's germline CDR1 is SGHRS and CDR2 YFSETQ. V shed 6 bases and J shed 2 bases, with 12 bases lying between them. This CDR3 region has 14 residues. As DNA, the CDR3 is TGCGCCAGCAACAGTGATTCCCCCTACAATGAGCAGTTCTTC. This encodes CASNSDSPYNEQFF.

This clone was counted a few times. The chain has TRBV6-1 and TRBJ1-2; D is perhaps TRBD1 (6 bases). The germline gives CDR1 MNHNS, CDR2 SASEGT. This CDR3 has 16 residues. V was trimmed by 2 bases and J by 8 bases, leaving 21 bases between them. CDR3 protein: CASSESVRDKRRGYTF. The DNA for the CDR3 is TGTGCCAGCAGTGAAAGCGTCAGGGACAAGAGGAGGGGCTACACCTTC.

The V call is TRBV2, the J call TRBJ1-2, with D maybe TRBD1 (6 bases). CDR3 length: 16 amino acids. From germline, CDR1 is SNHLY and CDR2 FYNNEI. Trimming removed 6 bases at V and 3 bases at J, with 20 bases between. The CDR3 loop is CASRGAELLTYYGYTF. As DNA, the CDR3 is TGTGCCAGCAGGGGGGCAGAACTCCTAACGTACTATGGCTACACCTTC.

Note on this clone: Additional DNA sequences in this sample encode the identical CDR3. This sequence joins TRBV7-8 and TRBJ1-1, with TRBD1 identical over 8 bases. The V gene end was trimmed by 3 bases and the J gene end by 2 bases; junction bases not matched to a gene: 2. The CDR3 consists of 14 residues. Germline loops: CDR1 SGHVS, CDR2 FQNEAQ. This CDR3 is CASSLGTGNTEAFF. The CDR3 DNA reads TGTGCCAGCAGCTTGGGGACAGGCAACACTGAAGCTTTCTTT.

The chain combines TRBV6-6 with TRBJ2-5, with D perhaps matching TRBD1 (6 bases). This CDR3 contains 15 residues. With 4 bases removed from V and 3 bases from J, the gap between germline ends came to 15 bases. CDR1 is MNHNY and CDR2 is SVGAGI in the germline V gene (reference sequence). CDR3 in DNA: TGTGCCAGCAGTTGGCTTACAGGGTTGGAAGAGACCCAGTACTTC. Protein sequence: CASSWLTGLEETQYF.

CDR3 residues: CASSLGRDIQYF. CDR3 coding DNA: TGTGCCAGCAGCTTAGGCCGGGACATTCAGTACTTC. The rearrangement uses TRBV11-2 and TRBJ2-4; D is ambiguous. The CDR3 is made up of 12 amino acids. The germline CDR1 and CDR2 sequences are SGHAT and FQNNGV. Trimming pared 1 base from V and 8 bases from J, leaving 6 bases between.

This clone was seen more than once but under ten times. V is TRBV11-2 and J is TRBJ1-6, with D perhaps TRBD1 (5 bases). The CDR3 runs 16 residues. Germline V lookup: CDR1 SGHAT, CDR2 FQNNGV. V lost 4 bases and J 4 bases, leaving 14 bases between the germline ends. The CDR3 region is CASSSTGDIYNSPLHF. Here the CDR3 DNA reads TGTGCCAGCAGCTCTACAGGCGACATTTATAATTCACCCCTCCACTTT.

The V and J genes are TRBV12-1 and TRBJ1-5; TRBD1 is the table's D call, not checked against the DNA. TRBV12-1 is shown as a pseudogene. This CDR3 contains 15 residues. CDR3 sequence: CVSSTLGADNQPQHF. CDR3 in DNA: TGTGTCAGCAGCACCCTGGGGGCAGACAATCAGCCCCAGCATTTT.

The chain carries TRBV6-6 and TRBJ1-2; 7 positions match TRBD1. In germline, CDR1 is MNHNY, CDR2 SVGAGI (reference sequence). J lost 0 bases, V lost 2 bases, and 3 bases had no gene match. This CDR3 comprises 15 residues. The CDR3 sequence is CASSYGTAANYGYTF. CDR3 bases: TGTGCCAGCAGTTACGGGACAGCAGCTAACTATGGCTACACCTTC.

This sequence joins TRBV7-2 and TRBJ2-7, with D maybe TRBD2 (6 bases). The CDR3 runs to 13 residues. Germline CDR1 and CDR2: SGHTA and FQGNSA. The V end was cut by 8 bases, the J end by 3 bases, with 14 bases between. The CDR3 loop reads CASGGSADYEQYF. CDR3 coding DNA: TGTGCCAGCGGGGGGAGTGCCGACTACGAGCAGTACTTC.

In this sample, this clone turned up a few times. V is TRBV5-5 and J is TRBJ1-1, with TRBD1 matching over 10 bases. Germline V lookup: CDR1 SGHKS, CDR2 YYEKEE (reference sequence). The length of the CDR3 is 13 residues. V was pared by 0 bases and J by 11 bases, with 4 bases of the junction left unmatched. The CDR3 reads CASSLGQGADAFF. CDR3 sequence (DNA): TGTGCCAGCAGCTTGGGACAGGGGGCCGATGCTTTCTTT.

V is TRBV7-8 and J is TRBJ2-1, with D uncertain. The V end was cut by 4 bases, the J end by 3 bases, with 7 bases between. The germline gives CDR1 SGHVS, CDR2 FQNEAQ. CDR3 size: 13 residues. The CDR3 DNA sequence: TGTGCCAGCAGCTCCGACTTCTACAATGAGCAGTTCTTC. It translates to CASSSDFYNEQFF.

The chain joins TRBV9 to TRBJ2-1; no reliable D call. The CDR3 is 15 amino acids. The V end was cut by 0 bases, the J end by 0 bases, with 7 bases between. Germline V gives CDR1 SGDLS, CDR2 YYNGEE. The CDR3 coding sequence is TGTGCCAGCAGCGTAGACTTGCTCTCCTACAATGAGCAGTTCTTC. Protein sequence: CASSVDLLSYNEQFF. Variable domain in full (rest from reference TRBV9 and TRBJ2-1): DSGVTQTPKHLITATGQRVTLRCSPRSGDLSVYWYQQSLDQGLQFLIQYYNGEERAKGNILERFSAQQFPDLHSELNLSSLELGDSALYFCASSVDLLSYNEQFFGPGTRLTVL.